These T cell receptor beta chains were read from a single sample in a study of T-cell memory formation after mild COVID-19. TCRdb redid the calling of the 5' RACE reads with MiXCR, one entry per CDR3 protein. The data show fewer than 150,000 distinct CDR3 sequences, about a fifth seen once. The sample comprised PBMCs or a T cell subset sorted from them (not recorded which). These receptors were obtained from a young man who had mild COVID-19 (a few samples of this study predate the infection). Cell type and time point are not known. Both conserved end residues are part of each CDR3. The D gene is left open where the match is weak. Expanded clones get a size class; other rows say once, few or many, or leave the size out.

clone_size	cdr3_length	d_call	v_call	j_call	cdr3_nt	cdr3_aa
many	11	.	TRBV29-1	TRBJ2-1	TGCAGCGTTGACAGGGACAATGAGCAGTTCTTC	CSVDRDNEQFF
.	14	TRBD2	TRBV7-3	TRBJ2-1	TGTGCCAGCAGCCCAACGGGGGGGCTGACTGAGCAGTTCTTC	CASSPTGGLTEQFF
.	13	TRBD1	TRBV19	TRBJ1-1	TGTGCCAGTAGTATGGCGACAGGGGGTGAAGCTTTCTTT	CASSMATGGEAFF
few	16	.	TRBV7-2	TRBJ1-3	TGTGCCAGCAGCGCACCCGGGACACTCTCTGGAAACACCATGTATTTT	CASSAPGTLSGNTMYF
.	17	.	TRBV4-2	TRBJ1-1	TGTGCCAGCAGCCAATCAGAGTTCGGGGGGCTGGACACTGAAGCTTTCTTT	CASSQSEFGGLDTEAFF
few	18	TRBD2	TRBV5-1	TRBJ2-1	TGCGCCAGCAGCTCCTGGACTAGCGGGGGTACGAGTTACAATGAGCAGTTCTTC	CASSSWTSGGTSYNEQFF
.	13	.	TRBV11-3	TRBJ1-1	TGTGCCAGCAGCGCGGACTCGAACACTGAAGCTTTCTTT	CASSADSNTEAFF
few	14	.	TRBV12-3/TRBV12-4	TRBJ1-1	TGTGCCAGCACTCCCTCCATCCGGGCCACTGAAGCTTTCTTT	CASTPSIRATEAFF
.	16	.	TRBV5-1	TRBJ2-2	TGCGCCAGCAGCTTCAGTTCCGGGGTCCACACCGGGGAGCTGTTTTTT	CASSFSSGVHTGELFF
.	14	.	TRBV27	TRBJ2-3	TGTGCCAGCACCCCGGGACCCAGGTCAGATACGCAGTATTTT	CASTPGPRSDTQYF
once	15	.	TRBV7-2	TRBJ1-4	TGTGCCAGCAGCTCCACAGGGCTGCTTCGAGAAAAACTGTTTTTT	CASSSTGLLREKLFF
.	16	.	TRBV9	TRBJ2-5	TGTGCCAGCAGCGTACTGAGGGACTTCATCCAAGAGACCCAGTACTTC	CASSVLRDFIQETQYF
.	14	.	TRBV12-3/TRBV12-4	TRBJ2-3	TGTGCCAGCAGAAAGAGCCTCGGCACAGATACGCAGTATTTT	CASRKSLGTDTQYF
.	14	.	TRBV7-9	TRBJ1-5	TGTGCCAGCAGCGACATGGGAGCTAGCCAGCCCCAGCATTTT	CASSDMGASQPQHF
few	14	TRBD1	TRBV28	TRBJ1-1	TGTGCCAGCTGCTGGACAGGCCGGAACACTGAAGCTTTCTTT	CASCWTGRNTEAFF
.	13	.	TRBV7-2	TRBJ2-3	TGTGCCAGCAGCAGGACAGTCACAGATACGCAGTATTTT	CASSRTVTDTQYF
few	14	.	TRBV7-8	TRBJ1-1	TGTGCCAGCAGCTTCATCAGGGGCGACACTGAAGCTTTCTTT	CASSFIRGDTEAFF
.	16	.	TRBV7-7	TRBJ2-1	TGTGCCAGCAGCTTAGGGGGGATTAGCTCCTACAATGAGCAGTTCTTC	CASSLGGISSYNEQFF
many	14	.	TRBV7-9	TRBJ2-5	TGTGCCAGCAGCCTCCGACAGAAACAAGAGACCCAGTACTTC	CASSLRQKQETQYF
.	13	.	TRBV3-1	TRBJ2-1	TGTGCCAGCAGCAAGGAACTCCCTGGGGGGCAGTTCTTC	CASSKELPGGQFF
few	15	.	TRBV7-2	TRBJ1-1	TGTGCCAGCAGCTTAGTCGGCAGGGGGAACACTGAAGCTTTCTTT	CASSLVGRGNTEAFF
few	15	TRBD1	TRBV5-1	TRBJ1-4	TGCGCCAGCAGCCCCCTGGGGACAGGGGATGAAAAACTGTTTTTT	CASSPLGTGDEKLFF
.	15	.	TRBV4-1	TRBJ1-4	TGCGCCAGCAGCCAGGTTCTAGACAGCGGCGAAAAACTGTTTTTT	CASSQVLDSGEKLFF
few	15	TRBD1	TRBV5-1	TRBJ2-5	TGCGCCAGCAGCTACACCGCCGGGACAGAAGAGACCCAGTACTTC	CASSYTAGTEETQYF
few	13	.	TRBV4-1	TRBJ2-7	TGCGCCAGCAGGAATCTGAGAAACTACGAGCAGTACTTC	CASRNLRNYEQYF
.	15	TRBD1	TRBV6-5	TRBJ1-6	TGTGCCAGCAGCCCCGGGGTAGGGGGCAGGGCACCCCTCCACTTT	CASSPGVGGRAPLHF
.	14	.	TRBV7-3	TRBJ2-3	TGTGCCAGCAGCCTACAGGGCGACACAGATACGCAGTATTTT	CASSLQGDTDTQYF
few	15	TRBD1	TRBV4-2	TRBJ2-1	TGTGCCAGCAGCCAACGACAGGGGCCCCTCAATGAGCAGTTCTTC	CASSQRQGPLNEQFF
many	14	TRBD2	TRBV18	TRBJ2-7	TGTGCCAGCTCACTAGCGGGGGGAGCCTACGAGCAGTACTTC	CASSLAGGAYEQYF
few	16	TRBD1	TRBV15	TRBJ2-1	TGTGCCACCAGCCAGACCCGGGACAGGGCACTAAATGAGCAGTTCTTC	CATSQTRDRALNEQFF
.	17	.	TRBV24-1	TRBJ2-3	TGTGCCACCAGTGATAGGGACCGCCGAACTAGCACAGATACGCAGTATTTT	CATSDRDRRTSTDTQYF
few	15	.	TRBV4-1	TRBJ2-5	TGCGCCAGCAGCCAAGTCCAGGGACCTCAAGAGACCCAGTACTTC	CASSQVQGPQETQYF
.	14	.	TRBV5-1	TRBJ2-7	TGCGCCAGCAGCTTGGGACAGAGCTCCTACGAGCAGTACTTC	CASSLGQSSYEQYF
.	13	.	TRBV7-9	TRBJ1-2	TGTGCCAGCAGCTTCAATACTCTTATAGGCTACACCTTC	CASSFNTLIGYTF
few	15	.	TRBV15	TRBJ2-1	TGTGCCACCAGCAGAGCCTCTGGGGCCTACAATGAGCAGTTCTTC	CATSRASGAYNEQFF
few	15	.	TRBV29-1	TRBJ2-7	TGCAGCGTTGAATCTGTGAGGGAGGGGGCCTACGAGCAGTACTTC	CSVESVREGAYEQYF